This T cell receptor beta chain was obtained from a study of T-cell memory formation after mild COVID-19 (dated by TCRdb to the early 2020s). The study in broad terms: TCR sequence clusters from the two donors were largely donor specific. Longitudinal TCRalpha and TCRbeta repertoire sequencing tracked T-cell clones expanding and contracting after mild COVID-19 in a couple of donors. The cohort comprised two young, previously healthy adult volunteers, one female and one male.

This clonotype was counted many times. Its antigen is still unknown. Base qualities are missing; no much larger clone stands one base away. PBMCs were isolated by Ficoll-Paque density gradient centrifugation. Sequencing was performed on an Illumina NovaSeq 6000. Using 5'RACE with constant-segment primers, TCRalpha and TCRbeta cDNA libraries were constructed, with sample barcodes and unique molecular identifiers added in the process. RNA was extracted from every sample with Trizol reagent. The libraries were amplified in two PCR steps, and the second step added a second sample barcode and Illumina TruSeq adapters. Sequencing of libraries was performed on an Illumina NovaSeq with 2 x 150 bp paired-end reads. In the source study's methods: With migec v1.2.7, reads were demultiplexed and then collapsed into UMI-guided consensus sequences. Using mixcr v2.1.11, the UMI consensuses were aligned to TRA and TRB V and J templates and assembled into clonotypes. Expanded or contracted clonotypes were those called significant by both edgeR and NoisET, with noise models trained on biological replicates. For edgeR calls, a false discovery rate-adjusted p below 0.01 and a log2 fold-change threshold of 1 were applied. As an exploratory analysis of dynamics, max-normalized trajectories of the 1000 most abundant clonotypes were examined by PCA with hierarchical clustering. Each responding clone was given a CD4 or CD8 phenotype based on the CD4+ and CD8+ repertoires, which had been sequenced separately. In-frame beta chains were kept once TCRdb had trimmed the public reads at Q25 with fastp and called clones with MiXCR. Rows merge per CDR3 protein into single entries with the most common DNA and genes. The V and J calls and clone size come from TCRdb's table, not from the authors' own analysis. This sample lists about 33,000 distinct CDR3 sequences; roughly 21% were detected once. The ten largest make up 1.5% to 1.9% of the sample.

CDR1 SGHTA and CDR2 FQGTGA are derived from the germline V gene. Here V drops 4 bases and J drops 3 bases, and the junction holds 2 bases not matched to any gene. From its cysteine to its phenylalanine, the CDR3 spans 13 amino acids. The CDR3 DNA has 39 bases and is translated from base 1. The full study reports these points: From day 15 to 85, contracting clones showed balanced CD4/CD8 phenotypes, whereas a second wave of clones that expanded from day 15 to 37 leaned towards CD4+. Some responding clones were found in pre-infection memory, which suggests that pre-existing cross-reactive memory T cells took part in the SARS-CoV-2 response. The study covered only a couple of mild cases, and larger cohorts including severe cases with pre-infection samples were considered necessary. SARS-CoV-2 specificity was not confirmed for the second-wave clones peaking on day 37. Contracting CD4+ clones appeared mostly in the CM and EM memory subsets, whereas CD8+ clones were enriched in EMRA.

The sequence is built from TRBV7-3 and TRBJ2-7; 8 central nucleotides agree with TRBD1. The sequence was obtained from an adult who had mild COVID-19 (a few samples of this study predate the infection). The sample titles of this study are shuffled in the database, so cell type and time point are left out. Sequenced: PBMCs or a T cell subset sorted from them (not recorded which). The nucleotide sequence reads TGTGCCAGCAGCTCCACAGGGGGCTACGAGCAGTACTTC. It translates as CASSSTGGYEQYF.